These 13 T cell receptor beta chains share one sample of origin, sequenced in a study of blood T cell repertoires in COVID-19. The repertoire was sequenced with immunoSEQ multiplex PCR; TCRdb's copy has only in-frame clones and lacks some. The sample lists 50,000 or so clones, over 80% occurring once. The sample comprised peripheral blood. The receptors were gathered from an older man with acute or convalescent COVID-19.

The chain links TRBV19 to TRBJ1-5, with 9 positions matching TRBD1. Germline CDR1 reads LNHDA; CDR2 reads SQIVND (reference sequence). This CDR3 contains 13 residues. Trimming took 6 bases from V and 7 from J; bases not matched to a gene: 4. DNA for the CDR3: TGTGCCAGTAGGGGACAGGGCGACCAGCCCCAGCATTTT. It is translated as CASRGQGDQPQHF. The whole variable domain, filled in from reference TRBV19 and TRBJ1-5, reads DGGITQSPKYLFRKEGQNVTLSCEQNLNHDAMYWYRQDPGQGLRLIYYSQIVNDFQKGDIAEGYSVSREKKESFPLTVTSAQKNPTAFYLCASRGQGDQPQHFGDGTRLSIL.

V and J are TRBV5-4 and TRBJ2-1, with 10 positions matching TRBD1. CDR3 size: 16 residues. Germline CDR1 reads SGHNT; CDR2 reads YYREEE (reference sequence). The V gene end was trimmed by 4 bases and the J gene end by 1 base; junction bases not matched to a gene: 5. The CDR3 region has the DNA TGTGCCAGCAGCAAGGACAGGGGGAATTCCTACAATGAGCAGTTCTTC. This sequence encodes CASSKDRGNSYNEQFF.

The chain recombines TRBV3-1 (or the pseudogene TRBV3-2) with TRBJ2-1, with 10 bases matching TRBD2. Trimming removed 4 bases from V and 2 bases from J; junction bases left unmatched: 5. The CDR3 runs to 16 residues. Germline loops: CDR1 LGHDT, CDR2 YNNKEL (reference sequence). The CDR3 coding sequence is TGTGCCAGCAGCCCACGACTAGCGGGCACCTACAATGAGCAGTTCTTC. Its translation is CASSPRLAGTYNEQFF.

The chain employs TRBV18 and TRBJ2-7; a possible D gene is TRBD1 (5 bases). V dropped 0 bases and J dropped 2 bases, with 11 bases sitting between them. Germline lookup yields CDR1 KGHSH and CDR2 LQKENI. The CDR3 spans 15 residues. CDR3 nucleotides: TGTGCCAGCTCACCACCGCAGGGTGGCCCCTACGAGCAGTACTTC. Amino acids: CASSPPQGGPYEQYF. Drawing the rest from reference TRBV18 and TRBJ2-7, the complete variable domain is NAGVMQNPRHLVRRRGQEARLRCSPMKGHSHVYWYRQLPEEGLKFMVYLQKENIIDESGMPKERFSAEFPKEGPSILRIQQVVRGDSAAYFCASSPPQGGPYEQYFGPGTRLTVT.

The gene calls are TRBV18 and TRBJ2-1; no clear D. Germline CDR1 and CDR2: KGHSH and LQKENI. This CDR3 region has 14 residues. V gave up 6 bases and J gave up 8 bases, with 17 bases separating them. The CDR3 region has the DNA TGTGCCAGCTCGCTTATGCGGTGGGTAGATGAGCAGTTCTTC. Protein sequence: CASSLMRWVDEQFF.

The V and J genes are TRBV27 and TRBJ1-3, with 9 bases lining up with TRBD1. This CDR3 is built from 17 residues. CDR1 and CDR2 from the germline V gene are MNHEY and SMNVEV (reference sequence). V gave up 6 bases and J gave up 1 base; unmatched junction bases: 10. This CDR3 reads CASSRSQGAGSGNTIYF. In DNA, the CDR3 is TGTGCCAGCAGCCGATCACAGGGGGCCGGATCTGGAAACACCATATATTTT.

The chain combines TRBV18 with TRBJ1-1; possible D gene TRBD1, 5 bases. This CDR3 is built from 16 residues. Germline-derived CDR1 and CDR2 are KGHSH and LQKENI. Trimming cost V 3 bases and J 0 bases, with 14 bases left between them. In DNA form, the CDR3 reads TGTGCCAGCTCACCTTCAACAGGAGATTTGAACACTGAAGCTTTCTTT. The encoded protein is CASSPSTGDLNTEAFF.

The rearrangement uses TRBV30 and TRBJ1-6; 7 positions agree with TRBD1. The ends lost 5 bases at V and 11 bases at J; junction bases unmatched: 9. CDR1 is GTSNPN and CDR2 is SVGIG in the germline V gene (reference sequence). This CDR3 has 13 amino acids. The CDR3 sequence is CAWRPRQGPPLHF. As DNA, the CDR3 is TGTGCCTGGCGACCTAGACAGGGCCCACCCCTCCACTTT.

This chain links TRBV12-3 or TRBV12-4 with TRBJ1-2; unclear D gene. This CDR3 is built from 13 residues. V was trimmed by 6 bases and J by 1 base, leaving 9 bases between them. The CDR3, as DNA: TGTGCCAGCAGCTTTCAGTATAACTATGGCTACACCTTC. It encodes CASSFQYNYGYTF.

This clone was seen once. The chain has TRBV15 and TRBJ2-1; 9 positions agree with TRBD1. CDR1 and CDR2 from the germline V gene are LNHNV and YYDKDF (reference sequence). This CDR3 has 18 residues. The junction had 15 bases not matched to a gene; V was cut back by 0 bases and J by 9 bases. CDR3 protein: CATSRDTGGAVSGGEQFF. The CDR3 nucleotides are TGTGCCACCAGCAGAGATACAGGGGGCGCGGTGTCTGGAGGTGAGCAGTTCTTC.

The V call is TRBV18, the J call TRBJ1-2, with 9 bases fitting TRBD1. From germline, CDR1 is KGHSH and CDR2 LQKENI. Trimming cost V 4 bases and J 7 bases; bases outside gene matches: 7. The CDR3 contains 14 residues. Written as DNA, the CDR3 is TGTGCCAGCTCACTAGACAGGGGGTCGGTTGGCTACACCTTC. This gives the protein CASSLDRGSVGYTF.

This clone was picked up one time. Relative to the germline gene, one junction end is altered; a read error may explain this. The chain combines TRBV24-1 with TRBJ2-1; TRBD2 matches at 14 bases. CDR1 and CDR2 (germline): KGHDR, SFDVKD. The CDR3 has 21 amino acids. For the CDR3, the DNA is TGTGCCACCAGTGACCCCGGACTAGCGGGGGGAGCGGGTATCTCCAACAATGAGCAGTTCTTC. Translation gives CATSDPGLAGGAGISNNEQFF.

The rearrangement joins TRBV7-6 to TRBJ2-1; the match to TRBD2 covers 7 bases. Germline-derived CDR1 and CDR2 are SGHVS and FNYEAQ. The length of the CDR3 is 16 residues. Unmatched junction bases numbered 10, after V lost 5 bases and J lost 3 bases. The CDR3, as DNA: TGTGCCAGCAGCCTATTGGCGGGAGCGGTCTACAATGAGCAGTTCTTC. Translated: CASSLLAGAVYNEQFF.